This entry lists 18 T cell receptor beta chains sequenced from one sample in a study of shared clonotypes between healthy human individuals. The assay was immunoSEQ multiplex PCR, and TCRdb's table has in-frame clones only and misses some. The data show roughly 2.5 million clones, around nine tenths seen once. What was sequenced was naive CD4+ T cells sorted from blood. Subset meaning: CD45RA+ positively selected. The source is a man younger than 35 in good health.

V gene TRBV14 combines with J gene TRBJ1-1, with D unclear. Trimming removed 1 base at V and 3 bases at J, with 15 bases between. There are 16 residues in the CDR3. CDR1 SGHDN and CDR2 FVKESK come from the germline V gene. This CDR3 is CASSQGGPFSDTEAFF. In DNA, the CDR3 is TGTGCCAGCAGCCAAGGAGGGCCCTTTAGCGACACTGAAGCTTTCTTT. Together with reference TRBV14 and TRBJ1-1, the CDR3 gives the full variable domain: EAGVTQFPSHSVIEKGQTVTLRCDPISGHDNLYWYRRVMGKEIKFLLHFVKESKQDESGMPNNRFLAERTGGTYSTLKVQPAELEDSGVYFCASSQGGPFSDTEAFFGQGTRLTVV.

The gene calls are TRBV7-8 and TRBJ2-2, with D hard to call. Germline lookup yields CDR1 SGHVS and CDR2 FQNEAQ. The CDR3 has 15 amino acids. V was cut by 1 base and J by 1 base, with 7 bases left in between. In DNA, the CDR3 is TGTGCCAGCAGCTTAGGTTCCCTGAACACCGGGGAGCTGTTTTTT. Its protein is CASSLGSLNTGELFF.

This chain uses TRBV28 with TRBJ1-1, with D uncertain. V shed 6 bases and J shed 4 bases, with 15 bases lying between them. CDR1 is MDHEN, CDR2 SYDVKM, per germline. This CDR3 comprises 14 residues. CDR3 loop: CASSPRGRATEAFF. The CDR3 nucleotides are TGTGCCAGCAGCCCTCGCGGACGTGCCACTGAAGCTTTCTTT.

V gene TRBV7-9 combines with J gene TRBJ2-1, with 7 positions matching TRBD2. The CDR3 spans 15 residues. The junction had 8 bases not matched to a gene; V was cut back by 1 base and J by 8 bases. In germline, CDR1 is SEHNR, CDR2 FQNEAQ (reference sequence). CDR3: CASSLERRESDEQFF. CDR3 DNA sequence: TGTGCCAGCAGCTTAGAACGGCGGGAGTCGGATGAGCAGTTCTTC.

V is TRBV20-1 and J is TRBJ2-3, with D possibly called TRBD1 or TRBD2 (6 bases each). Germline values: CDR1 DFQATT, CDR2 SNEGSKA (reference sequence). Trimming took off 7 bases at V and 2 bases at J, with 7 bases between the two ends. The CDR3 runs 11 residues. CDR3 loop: CSGGATDTQYF. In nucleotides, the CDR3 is TGCAGTGGGGGGGCCACAGATACGCAGTATTTT.

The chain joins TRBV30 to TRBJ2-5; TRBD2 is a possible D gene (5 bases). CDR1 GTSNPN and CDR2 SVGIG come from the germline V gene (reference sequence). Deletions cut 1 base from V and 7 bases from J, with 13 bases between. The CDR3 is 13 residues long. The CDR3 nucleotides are TGTGCCTGGAGTGAGAGGGAATTTGGGACCCAGTACTTC. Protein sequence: CAWSEREFGTQYF.

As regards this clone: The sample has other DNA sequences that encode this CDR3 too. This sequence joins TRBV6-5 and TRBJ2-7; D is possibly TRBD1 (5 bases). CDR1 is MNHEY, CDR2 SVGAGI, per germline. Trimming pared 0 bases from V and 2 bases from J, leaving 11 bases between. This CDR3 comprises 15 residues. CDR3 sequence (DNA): TGTGCCAGCAGTTACTCGGGGCAGGCGACCTACGAGCAGTACTTC. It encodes CASSYSGQATYEQYF.

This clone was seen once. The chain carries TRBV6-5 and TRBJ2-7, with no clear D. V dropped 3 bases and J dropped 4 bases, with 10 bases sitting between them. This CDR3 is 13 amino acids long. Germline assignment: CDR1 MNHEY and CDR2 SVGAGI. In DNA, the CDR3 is TGTGCCAGCAGTTATCTTCTGGGGTACGAGCAGTACTTC. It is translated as CASSYLLGYEQYF.

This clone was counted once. In DNA, the CDR3 is TGTGCCAGCAGCCCTCCGGGTAAGGCGGGGGGGCAGAATGAGCAGTTCTTC. This codes for CASSPPGKAGGQNEQFF. The chain carries TRBV13 and TRBJ2-1; TRBD2 agrees at 9 bases. The CDR3 loop spans 17 amino acids. From germline, CDR1 is PRHDT and CDR2 FYEKMQ (reference sequence). J lost 7 bases, V lost 5 bases, and 15 bases had no gene match.

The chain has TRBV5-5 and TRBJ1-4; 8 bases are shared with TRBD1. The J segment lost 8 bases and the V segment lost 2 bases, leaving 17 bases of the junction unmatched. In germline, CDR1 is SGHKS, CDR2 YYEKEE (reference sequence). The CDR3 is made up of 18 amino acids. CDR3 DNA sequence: TGTGCCAGCAGCTTCATGAGGACGTCCGCGACAGGGGAAGAAAAACTGTTTTTT. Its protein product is CASSFMRTSATGEEKLFF.

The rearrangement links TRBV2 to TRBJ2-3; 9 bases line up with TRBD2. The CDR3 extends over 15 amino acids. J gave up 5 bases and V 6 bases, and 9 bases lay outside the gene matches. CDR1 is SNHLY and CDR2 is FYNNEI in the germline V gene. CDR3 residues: CASRLLAGRGDTQYF. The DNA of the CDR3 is TGTGCCAGCAGACTTCTAGCGGGACGAGGAGATACGCAGTATTTT.

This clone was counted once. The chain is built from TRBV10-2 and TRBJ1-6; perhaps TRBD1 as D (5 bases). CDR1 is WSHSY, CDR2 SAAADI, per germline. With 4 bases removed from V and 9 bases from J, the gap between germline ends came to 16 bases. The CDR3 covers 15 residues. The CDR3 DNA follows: TGCGCCAGCAGTGTCCCCGGGACGACGGGTTCACCCCTCCACTTT. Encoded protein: CASSVPGTTGSPLHF.

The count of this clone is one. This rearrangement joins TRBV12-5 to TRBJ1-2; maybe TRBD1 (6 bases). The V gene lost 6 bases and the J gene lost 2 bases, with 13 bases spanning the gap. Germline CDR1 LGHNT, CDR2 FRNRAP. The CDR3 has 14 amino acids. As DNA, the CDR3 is TGTGCTAGTGGCTCCTCAGGGGCCAACTATGGCTACACCTTC. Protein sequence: CASGSSGANYGYTF.

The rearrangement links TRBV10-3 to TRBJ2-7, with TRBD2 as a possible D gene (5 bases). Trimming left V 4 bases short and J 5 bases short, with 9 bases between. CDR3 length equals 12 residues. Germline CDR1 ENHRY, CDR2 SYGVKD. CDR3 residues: CAISARGDEQYF. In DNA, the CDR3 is TGTGCCATCAGTGCTCGGGGAGACGAGCAGTACTTC.

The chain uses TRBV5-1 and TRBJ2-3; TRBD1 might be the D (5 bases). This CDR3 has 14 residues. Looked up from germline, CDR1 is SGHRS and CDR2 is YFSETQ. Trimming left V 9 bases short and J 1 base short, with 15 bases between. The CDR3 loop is CATQTADGTDTQYF. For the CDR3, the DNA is TGCGCCACCCAGACAGCCGACGGCACAGATACGCAGTATTTT.

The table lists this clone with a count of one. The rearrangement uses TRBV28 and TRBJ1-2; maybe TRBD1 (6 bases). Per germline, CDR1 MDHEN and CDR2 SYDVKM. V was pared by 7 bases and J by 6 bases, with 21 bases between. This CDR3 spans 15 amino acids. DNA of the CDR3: TGTGCCAGCACCGTAGGGGGGTCACCGGCTGATGGCTACACCTTC. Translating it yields CASTVGGSPADGYTF.

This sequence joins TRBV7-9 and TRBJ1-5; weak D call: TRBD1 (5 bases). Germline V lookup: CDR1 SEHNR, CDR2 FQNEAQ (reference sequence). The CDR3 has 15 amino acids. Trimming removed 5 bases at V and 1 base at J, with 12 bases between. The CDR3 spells CASSRGGGSNQPQHF. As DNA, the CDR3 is TGTGCCAGCAGCCGAGGTGGGGGAAGCAATCAGCCCCAGCATTTT. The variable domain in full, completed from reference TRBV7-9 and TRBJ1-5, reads DTGVSQNPRHKITKRGQNVTFRCDPISEHNRLYWYRQTLGQGPEFLTYFQNEAQLEKSRLLSDRFSAERPKGSFSTLEIQRTEQGDSAMYLCASSRGGGSNQPQHFGDGTRLSIL.

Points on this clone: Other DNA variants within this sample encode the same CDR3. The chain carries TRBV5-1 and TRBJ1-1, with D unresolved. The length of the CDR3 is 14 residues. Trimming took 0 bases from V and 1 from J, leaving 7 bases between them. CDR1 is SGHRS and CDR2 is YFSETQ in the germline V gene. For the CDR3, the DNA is TGCGCCAGCAGCTTGGAGGGTAGGAACACTGAAGCTTTCTTT. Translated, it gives CASSLEGRNTEAFF.